Below are 26 T cell receptor beta chains sequenced from a single sample in a study of STAT5B mutations in CD4+ large granular lymphocyte leukemia. Repertoires were generated with immunoSEQ multiplex PCR, while TCRdb's copy carries only in-frame clones and drops some. The sample lists fewer than 30,000 clones, roughly 79% occurring once. Sequenced: CD4+ T cells from blood buffy coats. All receptors derive from a human donor in good health.

This chain joins TRBV7-9 and TRBJ2-3; TRBD1 agrees at 8 bases. In germline, CDR1 is SEHNR, CDR2 FQNEAQ (reference sequence). The CDR3 consists of 15 residues. Trimming took 5 bases from V and 3 from J; bases not matched to a gene: 7. For the CDR3, the DNA is TGTGCCAGCAGCGATGGACAGGGAATAACAGATACGCAGTATTTT. It translates to CASSDGQGITDTQYF.

The chain recombines TRBV7-3 with TRBJ2-1; D ambiguous. V lost 0 bases and J 7 bases, leaving 7 bases between the germline ends. The length of the CDR3 is 13 residues. Germline CDR1 reads SGHTA; CDR2 reads FQGTGA. CDR3 sequence: CASSLTHPNEQFF. The CDR3 DNA sequence: TGTGCCAGCAGCTTAACGCATCCGAATGAGCAGTTCTTC.

The V gene is TRBV30, the J gene TRBJ2-7; D perhaps matches TRBD2 (6 bases). V shed 5 bases and J shed 2 bases, with 13 bases lying between them. The CDR3 consists of 13 residues. Germline V gives CDR1 GTSNPN, CDR2 SVGIG (reference sequence). The CDR3 here is CAWGGDLTYEQYV. The CDR3 coding sequence is TGTGCCTGGGGCGGGGATCTTACCTACGAGCAGTACGTC.

The gene calls are TRBV9 and TRBJ2-3; D remains ambiguous. Trimming removed 4 bases at V and 2 bases at J, with 8 bases between. Germline V CDR1 and CDR2: SGDLS, YYNGEE. The CDR3 spans 13 residues. The CDR3 loop reads CASSPRFTDTQYF. The CDR3 nucleotides are TGTGCCAGCAGCCCCCGTTTCACAGATACGCAGTATTTT.

This clone appeared a few times. The genes are TRBV30 and TRBJ1-1; TRBD1 might be the D (6 bases). The CDR3 contains 14 residues. Germline-derived CDR1 and CDR2 are GTSNPN and SVGIG (reference sequence). V was cut by 1 base and J by 1 base, with 10 bases left in between. The CDR3 nucleotides read TGTGCCTGGAGTGATTGGGGACAGAACACTGAAGCTTTCTTT. Amino acid sequence: CAWSDWGQNTEAFF.

This chain joins TRBV7-9 and TRBJ2-5; possibly TRBD1 or TRBD2 for D (6 bases each). V was trimmed by 1 base and J by 5 bases, leaving 20 bases between them. The germline gives CDR1 SEHNR, CDR2 FQNEAQ (reference sequence). This CDR3 region has 17 residues. CDR3 bases: TGTGCCAGCAGCTTAGACCGGGTTTCCAGGGGAGGCGAGACCCAGTACTTC. This gives the protein CASSLDRVSRGGETQYF.

J is TRBJ2-1 and V is TRBV18; the D is unclear. Trimming shortened V by 2 bases and J by 9 bases, and 8 bases separated the two germline ends. This CDR3 has 12 residues. CDR1 is KGHSH, CDR2 LQKENI, per germline. The CDR3 DNA is TGTGCCAGCTCACCAGCCGTACGTGAGCAGTTCTTC. This sequence encodes CASSPAVREQFF.

The V gene is TRBV27, the J gene TRBJ2-5; 12 bases map to TRBD2. This CDR3 region has 15 residues. Germline loops: CDR1 MNHEY, CDR2 SMNVEV (reference sequence). With 2 bases clipped from V and 5 bases from J, the junction kept 3 bases outside the gene matches. CDR3 region: CASSLLAGGPETQYF. The CDR3 DNA sequence: TGTGCCAGCAGTTTACTAGCGGGGGGGCCCGAGACCCAGTACTTC.

The chain links TRBV7-9 to TRBJ2-1; D uncertain. The germline gives CDR1 SEHNR, CDR2 FQNEAQ (reference sequence). Between the trimmed V and J ends, which lost 5 bases and 2 bases, there was a span of 10 bases. CDR3 length: 14 amino acids. Here the CDR3 DNA reads TGTGCCAGCAGCGCTTCCAGTGCCTACAATGAGCAGTTCTTC. Translation gives CASSASSAYNEQFF.

This clone showed up just a few times. This chain connects TRBV28 to TRBJ2-6; D is unclear. The CDR3 extends over 16 amino acids. In germline, CDR1 is MDHEN, CDR2 SYDVKM. V shed 2 bases and J shed 4 bases, with 12 bases lying between them. This CDR3 is CASSLAWNKGANVLTF. CDR3 in DNA: TGTGCCAGCAGTTTAGCCTGGAACAAGGGGGCCAACGTCCTGACTTTC. The full variable domain, its missing parts supplied by reference TRBV28 and TRBJ2-6, is DVKVTQSSRYLVKRTGEKVFLECVQDMDHENMFWYRQDPGLGLRLIYFSYDVKMKEKGDIPEGYSVSREKKERFSLILESASTNQTSMYLCASSLAWNKGANVLTFGAGSRLTVL.

The chain has TRBV28 and TRBJ1-1; possibly TRBD1 for D (5 bases). V was shortened by 8 bases and J by 0 bases, with 10 bases between the two germline ends. Per the germline V gene, CDR1 is MDHEN and CDR2 is SYDVKM. There are 13 residues in the CDR3. CDR3 in DNA: TGTGCCAGCGAGACAGAGATGAACACTGAAGCTTTCTTT. Translation: CASETEMNTEAFF.

This clone has more than one count but fewer than ten. At one boundary the junction diverges from the germline segment, which might be a read error. J is TRBJ1-5 and V is TRBV5-6, with 7 bases that match TRBD1. CDR3 length equals 14 residues. Germline V gene lookup returns CDR1 SGHDT and CDR2 YYEEEE. CDR3 sequence (DNA): TGTGCCAGCAGTCGACAGGGTAGCGATCAGCCCCAGCATTTT. It yields the protein CASSRQGSDQPQHF.

CDR3 region: CASSSDPQETQYF. CDR3 nucleotides: TGTGCCAGCAGCTCCGACCCTCAAGAGACCCAGTACTTC. V is TRBV11-2 and J is TRBJ2-5; D not resolved. This CDR3 has 13 amino acids. Deletions cut 4 bases from V and 2 bases from J, with 8 bases between. Germline V gene sequence: CDR1 SGHAT, CDR2 FQNNGV. The full variable domain, completed using reference TRBV11-2 and TRBJ2-5, is EAGVAQSPRYKIIEKRQSVAFWCNPISGHATLYWYQQILGQGPKLLIQFQNNGVVDDSQLPKDRFSAERLKGVDSTLKIQPAKLEDSAVYLCASSSDPQETQYFGPGTRLLVL.

The chain uses TRBV27 and TRBJ2-3; the match to TRBD2 covers 8 bases. This CDR3 region has 17 residues. CDR1 MNHEY and CDR2 SMNVEV come from the germline V gene (reference sequence). Germline trimming cut 4 bases from V and 2 bases from J; bases unmatched to any gene: 11. CDR3 sequence: CASSSSGLVGITDTQYF. CDR3 bases: TGTGCCAGCAGTTCCTCGGGACTAGTTGGAATCACAGATACGCAGTATTTT.

The rearrangement joins TRBV7-2 to TRBJ2-1; D is possibly TRBD2 (5 bases). V gave up 3 bases and J gave up 0 bases, with 6 bases separating them. Germline V gene data show CDR1 as SGHTA and CDR2 as FQGNSA. The CDR3 runs 14 residues. As DNA, the CDR3 is TGTGCCAGCAGCTTCGGACTCTCCTACAATGAGCAGTTCTTC. Its protein product is CASSFGLSYNEQFF.

This clone was observed a handful of times. CDR3 sequence reads: CASSYGPRLELFF. Here the CDR3 DNA reads TGTGCCAGCAGTTACGGCCCCCGGCTAGAACTGTTTTTT. The chain links TRBV6-6 to TRBJ1-4, with D uncertain. V lost 2 bases and J 12 bases, leaving 13 bases between the germline ends. The germline CDR1 and CDR2 sequences are MNHNY and SVGAGI (reference sequence). The CDR3 has 13 residues.

The rearrangement links TRBV2 to TRBJ2-2; 9 bases line up with TRBD2. CDR3 length: 16 amino acids. The ends lost 4 bases at V and 0 bases at J; junction bases unmatched: 3. Germline V gene data show CDR1 as SNHLY and CDR2 as FYNNEI. In DNA form, the CDR3 reads TGTGCCAGCAGTGCCCTAGCGGGGTCGAACACCGGGGAGCTGTTTTTT. The encoded protein is CASSALAGSNTGELFF.

A single count supports this clone. CDR3 in amino acids: CASYYRTQYF. The CDR3 DNA sequence: TGTGCCAGCTATTATCGGACCCAGTACTTC. The chain combines TRBV25-1 with TRBJ2-5; no clear D gene. CDR1 MGHDK and CDR2 SYGVNS come from the germline V gene. V was cut by 8 bases and J by 7 bases, with 8 bases left in between. The length of the CDR3 is 10 residues.

The chain employs TRBV19 and TRBJ1-5; a weak D match, TRBD1 (6 bases). The CDR3 totals 15 residues. Trimming cost V 7 bases and J 0 bases, with 13 bases left between them. Looked up from germline, CDR1 is LNHDA and CDR2 is SQIVND (reference sequence). In nucleotides, the CDR3 is TGTGCCAGTACAGAGGGGGTTGGTAGCAATCAGCCCCAGCATTTT. Its protein product is CASTEGVGSNQPQHF.

The chain couples TRBV2 to TRBJ1-5; no clear D gene. The CDR3 loop spans 13 amino acids. CDR1 is SNHLY and CDR2 is FYNNEI in the germline V gene. V lost 10 bases, J lost 3 bases, and 13 bases lay in between. The CDR3 coding sequence is TGTGCCATCGCGGGAGGACCCAATCAGCCCCAGCATTTT. Translation gives CAIAGGPNQPQHF.

Details on this clone: This sample also contains other DNA sequences that code for the same CDR3. The genes are TRBV2 and TRBJ2-3; D may be TRBD1 or TRBD2 (5 bases each). The CDR3 contains 14 residues. Trimming pared 9 bases from V and 4 bases from J, leaving 17 bases between. CDR1 is SNHLY and CDR2 is FYNNEI in the germline V gene. CDR3 protein: CASTMGRGADTQYF. The CDR3 DNA is TGTGCCAGTACCATGGGGCGAGGGGCAGATACGCAGTATTTT.

The rearrangement uses TRBV18 and TRBJ1-3; no definite D call. CDR3 length equals 14 residues. Germline V gene data show CDR1 as KGHSH and CDR2 as LQKENI. The V and J ends lost 3 bases and 4 bases respectively, with 10 bases between them. This CDR3 is CASSPTELGNTIYF. The CDR3 DNA sequence: TGTGCCAGCTCACCTACGGAACTCGGAAACACCATATATTTT. The full variable domain, in which reference TRBV18 and TRBJ1-3 provide the parts outside the CDR3, is NAGVMQNPRHLVRRRGQEARLRCSPMKGHSHVYWYRQLPEEGLKFMVYLQKENIIDESGMPKERFSAEFPKEGPSILRIQQVVRGDSAAYFCASSPTELGNTIYFGEGSWLTVV.

The chain has TRBV19 and TRBJ1-3; possibly TRBD1 for D (6 bases). The CDR3 runs 15 residues. V gave up 4 bases and J gave up 2 bases, with 12 bases separating them. CDR1 LNHDA and CDR2 SQIVND come from the germline V gene (reference sequence). The CDR3 here is CASSTSGDTGNTIYF. The CDR3, as DNA: TGTGCCAGTAGTACTTCAGGGGATACTGGAAACACCATATATTTT.

The chain employs TRBV5-4 and TRBJ1-3; TRBD1 might be the D (6 bases). The germline V gene has CDR1 SGHNT and CDR2 YYREEE (reference sequence). Trimming took 4 bases from V and 1 from J, leaving 9 bases between them. This CDR3 is 14 amino acids long. The CDR3 sequence: CASSLQGSGNTIYF. CDR3 in DNA: TGTGCCAGCAGCCTCCAGGGGTCTGGAAACACCATATATTTT.

The rearrangement uses TRBV28 and TRBJ2-1, with D perhaps matching TRBD1 or TRBD2 (5 bases each). The CDR3 contains 14 residues. The germline V and J ends were trimmed by 10 bases and 7 bases, with 20 bases remaining between them. Germline V lookup: CDR1 MDHEN, CDR2 SYDVKM. The CDR3 sequence: CATSTGTPRNEQFF. CDR3 DNA sequence: TGTGCCACCTCCACGGGGACCCCTCGAAATGAGCAGTTCTTC.

The chain uses TRBV5-3 and TRBJ2-7; D is perhaps TRBD1 (6 bases). TRBV5-3 is an ORF, and what it does is uncertain. This CDR3 has 14 residues. V lost 5 bases to trimming and J lost 5 bases, with 17 bases between them. CDR3 bases: TGTGCCAGAAGACCCGGGACATGGGGGCACGAGCAGTACGTC. Protein sequence: CARRPGTWGHEQYV.